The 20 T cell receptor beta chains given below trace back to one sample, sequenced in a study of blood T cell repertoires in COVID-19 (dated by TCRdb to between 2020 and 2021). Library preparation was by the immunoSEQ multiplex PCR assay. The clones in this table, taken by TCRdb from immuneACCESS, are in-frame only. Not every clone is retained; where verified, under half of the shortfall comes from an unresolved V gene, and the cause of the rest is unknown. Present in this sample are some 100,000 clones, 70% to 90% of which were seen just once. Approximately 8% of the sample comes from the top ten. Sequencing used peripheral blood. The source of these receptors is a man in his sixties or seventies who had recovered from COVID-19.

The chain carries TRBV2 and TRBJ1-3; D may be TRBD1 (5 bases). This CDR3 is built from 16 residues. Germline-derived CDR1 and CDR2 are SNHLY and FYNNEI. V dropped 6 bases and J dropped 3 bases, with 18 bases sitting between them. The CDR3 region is CASRASQVPGGNTIYF. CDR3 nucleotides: TGTGCCAGCAGAGCCTCACAGGTACCAGGTGGAAACACCATATATTTT.

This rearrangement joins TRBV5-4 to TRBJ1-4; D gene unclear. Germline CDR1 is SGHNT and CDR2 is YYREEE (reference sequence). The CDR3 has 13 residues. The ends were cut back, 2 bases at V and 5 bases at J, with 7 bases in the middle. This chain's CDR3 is CASSLAGNEKLFF. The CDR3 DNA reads TGTGCCAGCAGCTTAGCCGGGAATGAAAAACTGTTTTTT.

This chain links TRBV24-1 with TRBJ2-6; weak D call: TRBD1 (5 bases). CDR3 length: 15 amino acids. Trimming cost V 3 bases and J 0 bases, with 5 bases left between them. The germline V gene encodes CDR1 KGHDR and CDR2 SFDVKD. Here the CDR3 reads CATSDTGSGANVLTF. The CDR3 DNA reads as TGTGCCACCAGTGATACAGGCTCTGGGGCCAACGTCCTGACTTTC.

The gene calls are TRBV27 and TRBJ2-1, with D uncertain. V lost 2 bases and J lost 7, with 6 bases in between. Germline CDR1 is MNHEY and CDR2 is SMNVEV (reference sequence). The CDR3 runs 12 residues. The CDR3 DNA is TGTGCCAGCAGTTTACCCGCGAATGAGCAGTTCTTC. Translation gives CASSLPANEQFF.

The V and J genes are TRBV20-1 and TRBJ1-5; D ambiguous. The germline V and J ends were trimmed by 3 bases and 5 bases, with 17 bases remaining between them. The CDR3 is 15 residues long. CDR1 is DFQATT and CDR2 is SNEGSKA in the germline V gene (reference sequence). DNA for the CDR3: TGCAGTGCTAGTATCGGAAACGGGGAGGATCAGCCCCAGCATTTT. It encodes CSASIGNGEDQPQHF.

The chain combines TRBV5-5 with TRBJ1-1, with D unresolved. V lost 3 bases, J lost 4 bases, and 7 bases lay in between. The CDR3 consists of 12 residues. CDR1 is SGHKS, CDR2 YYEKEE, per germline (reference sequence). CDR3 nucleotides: TGTGCCAGCAGCTGGCCTAGCACTGAAGCTTTCTTT. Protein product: CASSWPSTEAFF.

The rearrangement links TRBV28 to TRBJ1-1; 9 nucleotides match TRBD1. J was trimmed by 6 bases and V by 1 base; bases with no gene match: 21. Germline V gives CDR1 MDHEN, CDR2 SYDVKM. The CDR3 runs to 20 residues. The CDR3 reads CASSLYPLPFSGQGSSEAFF. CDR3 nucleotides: TGTGCCAGCAGTTTATACCCCCTCCCCTTCTCGGGACAGGGTTCATCTGAAGCTTTCTTT.

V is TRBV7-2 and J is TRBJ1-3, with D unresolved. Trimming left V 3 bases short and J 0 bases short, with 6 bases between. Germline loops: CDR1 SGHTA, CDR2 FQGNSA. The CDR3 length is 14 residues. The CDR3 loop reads CASSFFRSGNTIYF. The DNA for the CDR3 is TGTGCCAGCAGCTTTTTCCGCTCTGGAAACACCATATATTTT. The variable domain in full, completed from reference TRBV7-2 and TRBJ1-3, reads GAGVSQSPSNKVTEKGKDVELRCDPISGHTALYWYRQSLGQGLEFLIYFQGNSAPDKSGLPSDRFSAERTGGSVSTLTIQRTQQEDSAVYLCASSFFRSGNTIYFGEGSWLTVV.

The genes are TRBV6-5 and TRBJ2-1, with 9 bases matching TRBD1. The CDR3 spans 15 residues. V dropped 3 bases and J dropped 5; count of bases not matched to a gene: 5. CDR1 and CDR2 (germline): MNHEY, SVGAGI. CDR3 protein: CASSYRDRVNNEQFF. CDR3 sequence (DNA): TGTGCCAGCAGTTATCGGGACAGGGTTAACAATGAGCAGTTCTTC.

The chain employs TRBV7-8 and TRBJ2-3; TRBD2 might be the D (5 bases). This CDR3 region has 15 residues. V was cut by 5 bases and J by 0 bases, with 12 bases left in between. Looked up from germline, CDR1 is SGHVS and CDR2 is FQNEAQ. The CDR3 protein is CASSPRRTSTDTQYF. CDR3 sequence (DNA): TGTGCCAGCAGCCCCCGACGGACTAGCACAGATACGCAGTATTTT. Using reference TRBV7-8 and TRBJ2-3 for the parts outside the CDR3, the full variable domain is GAGVSQSPRYKVAKRGQDVALRCDPISGHVSLFWYQQALGQGPEFLTYFQNEAQLDKSGLPSDRFFAERPEGSVSTLKIQRTQQEDSAVYLCASSPRRTSTDTQYFGPGTRLTVL.

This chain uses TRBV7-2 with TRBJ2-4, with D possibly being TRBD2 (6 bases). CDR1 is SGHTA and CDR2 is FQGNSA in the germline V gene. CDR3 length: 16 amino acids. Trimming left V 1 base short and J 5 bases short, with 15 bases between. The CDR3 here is CASSLVGSGRQNIQYF. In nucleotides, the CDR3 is TGTGCCAGCAGCTTAGTGGGTAGCGGCCGCCAAAACATTCAGTACTTC.

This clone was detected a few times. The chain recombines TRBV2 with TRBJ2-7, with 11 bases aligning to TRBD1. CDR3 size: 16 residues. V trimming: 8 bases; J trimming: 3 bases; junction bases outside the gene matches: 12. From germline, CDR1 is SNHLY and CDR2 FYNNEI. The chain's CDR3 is CASQRDSGTGGYEQYF. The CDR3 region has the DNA TGTGCCAGCCAAAGGGACTCCGGGACAGGGGGCTACGAGCAGTACTTC.

The CDR3 DNA sequence: TGCGCCAGCAGCTTGGCGCTGTCAGTCCAAGAGACCCAGTACTTC. This gives the protein CASSLALSVQETQYF. The J gene is TRBJ2-5, the V gene TRBV5-1; D gene uncertain. CDR1 is SGHRS, CDR2 YFSETQ, per germline. This CDR3 has 15 residues. Trimming pared 0 bases from V and 1 base from J, leaving 10 bases between.

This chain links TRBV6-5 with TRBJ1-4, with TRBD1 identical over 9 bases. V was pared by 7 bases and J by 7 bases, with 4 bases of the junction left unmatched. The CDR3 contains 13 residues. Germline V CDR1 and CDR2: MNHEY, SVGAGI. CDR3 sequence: CASTTGGGEKLFF. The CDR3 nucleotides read TGTGCCAGCACCACAGGGGGCGGTGAAAAACTGTTTTTT.

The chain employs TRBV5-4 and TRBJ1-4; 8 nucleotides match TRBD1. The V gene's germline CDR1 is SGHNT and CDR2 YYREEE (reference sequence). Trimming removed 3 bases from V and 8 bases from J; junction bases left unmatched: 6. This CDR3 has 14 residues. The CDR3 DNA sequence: TGTGCCAGCAGCTCGGACAGGGTACCGGAAAAACTGTTTTTT. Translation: CASSSDRVPEKLFF. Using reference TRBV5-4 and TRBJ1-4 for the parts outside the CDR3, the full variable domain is ETGVTQSPTHLIKTRGQQVTLRCSSQSGHNTVSWYQQALGQGPQFIFQYYREEENGRGNFPPRFSGLQFPNYSSELNVNALELDDSALYLCASSSDRVPEKLFFGSGTQLSVL.

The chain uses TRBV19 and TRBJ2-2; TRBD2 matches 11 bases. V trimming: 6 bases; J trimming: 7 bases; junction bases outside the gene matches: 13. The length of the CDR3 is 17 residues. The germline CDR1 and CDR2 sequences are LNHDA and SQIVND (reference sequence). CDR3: CASRGSGASGRNGELFF. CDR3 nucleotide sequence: TGTGCCAGTAGGGGCTCAGGGGCTAGCGGGAGGAACGGGGAGCTGTTTTTT.

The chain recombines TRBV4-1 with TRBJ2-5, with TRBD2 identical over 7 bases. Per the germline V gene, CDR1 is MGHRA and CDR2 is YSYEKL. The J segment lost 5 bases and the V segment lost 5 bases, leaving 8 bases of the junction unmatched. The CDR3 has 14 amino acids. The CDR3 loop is CASSFRAGMETQYF. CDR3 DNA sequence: TGCGCCAGCAGCTTTCGAGCGGGGATGGAGACCCAGTACTTC.

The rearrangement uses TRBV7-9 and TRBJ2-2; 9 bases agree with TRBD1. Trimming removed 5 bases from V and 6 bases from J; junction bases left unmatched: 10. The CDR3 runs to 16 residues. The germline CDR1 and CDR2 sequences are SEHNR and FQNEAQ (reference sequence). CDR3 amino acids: CASSRYGTGKAGELFF. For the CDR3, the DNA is TGTGCCAGCAGCCGTTATGGGACAGGGAAGGCCGGGGAGCTGTTTTTT.

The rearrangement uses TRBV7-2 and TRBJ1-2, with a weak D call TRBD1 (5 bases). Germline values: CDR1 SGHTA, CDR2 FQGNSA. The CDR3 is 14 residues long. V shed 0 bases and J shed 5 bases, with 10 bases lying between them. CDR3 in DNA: TGTGCCAGCAGCTTAGCTCCAGGGCTTTATGGCTACACCTTC. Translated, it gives CASSLAPGLYGYTF.

CDR3: CASSYQQGVRAFF. The CDR3 bases are TGTGCCAGCAGCTACCAACAGGGCGTGAGGGCTTTCTTT. This sequence joins TRBV11-2 and TRBJ1-1; the D gene is possibly TRBD1 (6 bases). The V gene's germline CDR1 is SGHAT and CDR2 FQNNGV. V gave up 4 bases and J gave up 11 bases, with 17 bases separating them. This CDR3 contains 13 residues.